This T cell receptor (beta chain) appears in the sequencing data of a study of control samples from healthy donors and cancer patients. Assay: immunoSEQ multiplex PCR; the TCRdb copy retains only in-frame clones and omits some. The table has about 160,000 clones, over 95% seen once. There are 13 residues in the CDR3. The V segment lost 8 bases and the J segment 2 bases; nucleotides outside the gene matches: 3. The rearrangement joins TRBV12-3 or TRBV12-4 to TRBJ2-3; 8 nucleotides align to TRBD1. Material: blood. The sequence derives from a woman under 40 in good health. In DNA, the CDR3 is TGTGCCAGCCGGGACAGGACCACAGATACGCAGTATTTT. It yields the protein CASRDRTTDTQYF.